This TCR beta chain was captured by sequencing in a study of T-cell reconstitution after alpha-beta-depleted transplantation in children. The CDR3 is made up of 15 amino acids. Looked up from germline, CDR1 is DFQATT and CDR2 is SNEGSKA (reference sequence). With 0 bases removed from V and 0 bases from J, the gap between germline ends came to 9 bases. Unique molecular identifiers were used in preparing the TCRbeta library. MiXCR, run by TCRdb on the PCR reads, gives a single entry per CDR3 protein. Among some 450,000 distinct CDR3 sequences, over 40% were seen once, and the ten largest hold around a quarter.

Sequenced material: PBMCs, taken before TCRalphabeta/CD19-depleted stem cell transplant. This clonotype originated in a girl aged 2 to 10 with aplastic anemia, due to receive a stem cell transplant. V is TRBV20-1 and J is TRBJ2-1; weak D call: TRBD1 (6 bases). In DNA form, the CDR3 reads TGCAGTGCTAGAGATTTGACAGGCTCCTACAATGAGCAGTTCTTC. It specifies CSARDLTGSYNEQFF.